Presented here are 19 T cell receptor beta chains from one specimen sequenced in a study of blood T cell repertoires in COVID-19. The data were produced by immunoSEQ multiplex PCR, yet TCRdb's version contains in-frame clones alone and is incomplete. Of approximately 300,000 clones in the sample, 80% to 95% were seen once. Sequences were obtained from peripheral blood. The receptors come from a woman aged 25-40 years with COVID-19, enrolled during active disease.

The chain links TRBV7-6 to TRBJ2-7; D unresolved. Germline V gene lookup returns CDR1 SGHVS and CDR2 FNYEAQ. The CDR3 sequence is 16 residues long. Trimming left V 5 bases short and J 2 bases short, with 19 bases between. This chain's CDR3 is CASSPGGKYAAYEQYF. The CDR3 DNA sequence: TGTGCCAGCAGCCCAGGTGGCAAATACGCTGCCTACGAGCAGTACTTC.

The chain uses TRBV11-2 and TRBJ2-7; D ambiguous. V was clipped by 0 bases and J by 2 bases, with 5 bases between them. The germline V gene encodes CDR1 SGHAT and CDR2 FQNNGV. The CDR3 has 13 residues. The DNA for the CDR3 is TGTGCCAGCAGCTTAGACCCTCCCTACGAGCAGTACTTC. Its protein is CASSLDPPYEQYF.

The chain employs TRBV28 and TRBJ2-7, with TRBD1 matching over 10 bases. Looked up from germline, CDR1 is MDHEN and CDR2 is SYDVKM. V lost 6 bases to trimming and J lost 1 base; unmatched junction nucleotides: 9. The CDR3 runs 16 residues. The CDR3 reads CASRPSQGQGSYEQYF. DNA of the CDR3: TGTGCCAGCAGGCCATCCCAGGGACAGGGGTCCTACGAGCAGTACTTC.

The chain couples TRBV7-2 to TRBJ1-5; possibly TRBD1 for D (5 bases). This CDR3 region has 15 residues. The germline V and J ends were trimmed by 0 bases and 4 bases, with 10 bases remaining between them. Looked up from germline, CDR1 is SGHTA and CDR2 is FQGNSA. This CDR3 is CASSLALGPNQPQHF. CDR3 nucleotides: TGTGCCAGCAGCTTAGCGCTGGGGCCAAATCAGCCCCAGCATTTT.

The CDR3 region has the DNA TGTGCCTGGAGTGTCCGCGGTGAGCAGTTCTTC. The encoded protein is CAWSVRGEQFF. The chain links TRBV30 to TRBJ2-1; the D is unclear. The CDR3 has 11 residues. The germline V and J ends were trimmed by 0 bases and 9 bases, with 6 bases remaining between them. Germline CDR1 and CDR2: GTSNPN and SVGIG (reference sequence). Full variable domain (outside the CDR3, taken from reference TRBV30 and TRBJ2-1): SQTIHQWPATLVQPVGSPLSLECTVEGTSNPNLYWYRQAAGRGLQLLFYSVGIGQISSEVPQNLSASRPQDRQFILSSKKLLLSDSGFYLCAWSVRGEQFFGPGTRLTVL.

V gene TRBV9 combines with J gene TRBJ2-3; tentatively, D is TRBD1 (5 bases). This CDR3 has 13 amino acids. Germline V gene lookup returns CDR1 SGDLS and CDR2 YYNGEE. Trimming stripped 0 bases from V and 9 bases from J, with 11 bases between. This CDR3 reads CASSVVGSGTQYF. CDR3 coding DNA: TGTGCCAGCAGCGTAGTCGGGTCAGGGACGCAGTATTTT.

The chain is built from TRBV19 and TRBJ1-5, with a weak D call TRBD1 (5 bases). The CDR3 runs 19 residues. V lost 0 bases, J lost 0 bases, and 18 bases lay in between. Per germline, CDR1 LNHDA and CDR2 SQIVND (reference sequence). Here the CDR3 reads CASSIDRERGGYSNQPQHF. Written as DNA, the CDR3 is TGTGCCAGTAGTATAGATCGAGAGCGGGGGGGGTATAGCAATCAGCCCCAGCATTTT.

This chain connects TRBV19 to TRBJ2-1; D gene ambiguous. The germline CDR1 and CDR2 sequences are LNHDA and SQIVND (reference sequence). The CDR3 length is 13 residues. Trimming took 1 base from V and 12 from J, leaving 13 bases between them. CDR3 loop: CASSIGRPPGQFF. CDR3 nucleotides: TGTGCCAGTAGTATAGGCCGTCCCCCGGGGCAGTTCTTC.

The chain is built from TRBV7-9 and TRBJ2-7, with 7 bases lining up with TRBD2. CDR1 is SEHNR, CDR2 FQNEAQ, per germline (reference sequence). V was clipped by 1 base and J by 2 bases; unmatched bases: 5. This CDR3 is 15 amino acids long. This chain's CDR3 is CASSLVGGSAYEQYF. The CDR3 region has the DNA TGTGCCAGCAGCTTAGTGGGCGGGAGTGCCTACGAGCAGTACTTC.

The rearrangement links TRBV9 to TRBJ1-2; 12 bases agree with TRBD1. From germline, CDR1 is SGDLS and CDR2 YYNGEE. With V trimmed by 4 bases and J by 6 bases, 7 bases remained unmatched. The CDR3 length is 15 residues. The CDR3 sequence is CASSPGTGGADGYTF. CDR3 nucleotides: TGTGCCAGCAGCCCGGGGACAGGGGGCGCCGATGGCTACACCTTC.

The gene calls are TRBV10-1 and TRBJ2-1; 9 bases are shared with TRBD2. V shed 5 bases and J 5 bases; nucleotides not matched to a gene: 4. CDR1 and CDR2 from the germline V gene are WNHNN and SYGVQD (reference sequence). This CDR3 is 14 amino acids long. Here the CDR3 reads CASSRTSADNEQFF. As DNA, the CDR3 is TGCGCCAGCAGTAGGACTAGCGCCGACAATGAGCAGTTCTTC.

This clone was counted once. The V gene is TRBV7-2, the J gene TRBJ2-3; possibly TRBD2 for D (6 bases). This CDR3 is built from 16 residues. Trimming took 1 base from V and 4 from J, leaving 15 bases between them. The germline CDR1 and CDR2 sequences are SGHTA and FQGNSA. This CDR3 reads CASSLGKRATADTQYF. The CDR3 DNA reads TGTGCCAGCAGCTTAGGAAAGCGGGCCACCGCAGATACGCAGTATTTT.

This clone was counted a single time. The chain has TRBV9 and TRBJ1-6; D gene ambiguous. Germline V gives CDR1 SGDLS, CDR2 YYNGEE. The CDR3 runs to 15 residues. Trimming removed 0 bases from V and 10 bases from J, with 14 bases in between. The CDR3 bases are TGTGCCAGCAGCGTAGAAGGCCTCCCGGGGTCACCCCTCCACTTT. This encodes CASSVEGLPGSPLHF.

This clone was seen more than once but under ten times. V is TRBV2 and J is TRBJ2-3, with 11 bases matching TRBD2. There are 15 residues in the CDR3. Germline V gives CDR1 SNHLY, CDR2 FYNNEI. V was clipped by 3 bases and J by 2 bases; unmatched bases: 1. The DNA of the CDR3 is TGTGCCAGCAGTGATAGCGGGAGGGCCACAGATACGCAGTATTTT. It encodes CASSDSGRATDTQYF.

The rearrangement uses TRBV24-1 and TRBJ2-3; tentative D call: TRBD1 (5 bases). With 2 bases removed from V and 0 bases from J, the gap between germline ends came to 11 bases. CDR1 and CDR2 (germline): KGHDR, SFDVKD. The CDR3 spans 16 residues. CDR3 sequence (DNA): TGTGCCACCAGTGATTACCGACAGACGAGCACAGATACGCAGTATTTT. Its protein product is CATSDYRQTSTDTQYF.

The chain has TRBV28 and TRBJ1-1, with unresolved D. The CDR3 loop spans 13 amino acids. Trimming stripped 6 bases from V and 1 base from J, with 9 bases between. Germline-derived CDR1 and CDR2 are MDHEN and SYDVKM. CDR3 residues: CASSFGGNTEAFF. DNA of the CDR3: TGTGCCAGCAGCTTCGGAGGGAACACTGAAGCTTTCTTT.

In its sample, this clone was seen once. The rearrangement uses TRBV9 and TRBJ2-3; D is perhaps TRBD1 (5 bases). Germline V gene sequence: CDR1 SGDLS, CDR2 YYNGEE. With 3 bases removed from V and 2 bases from J, the gap between germline ends came to 10 bases. The CDR3 is made up of 14 amino acids. The CDR3 reads CASSAQVNTDTQYF. The CDR3 DNA sequence: TGTGCCAGCAGCGCACAGGTCAACACAGATACGCAGTATTTT.

The chain uses TRBV7-9 and TRBJ2-6, with 7 bases identical to TRBD1. The CDR3 is made up of 16 amino acids. The germline V gene encodes CDR1 SEHNR and CDR2 FQNEAQ (reference sequence). V shed 7 bases, J shed 4 bases, and the junction held 10 bases outside the gene matches. CDR3 in amino acids: CASTEQGTGGANVLTF. CDR3 in DNA: TGTGCCAGCACCGAACAGGGGACGGGAGGGGCCAACGTCCTGACTTTC.

The J gene is TRBJ2-3, the V gene TRBV28; 11 bases line up with TRBD2. Trimming took 6 bases from V and 2 from J; bases not matched to a gene: 4. The V gene's germline CDR1 is MDHEN and CDR2 SYDVKM. The length of the CDR3 is 15 residues. DNA of the CDR3: TGTGCCAGCAGGCTAGCGGGGGGCTCCACAGATACGCAGTATTTT. Residues: CASRLAGGSTDTQYF.